The clone carrying this T cell receptor (beta chain) has more than one count but fewer than ten. Antigen specificity is unknown. The data were obtained in a study of T-cell memory formation after mild COVID-19. Study observations and caveats: Contracting clones localized mainly to CM and EM when CD4+ and mainly to EMRA when CD8+. Some responding clones appeared in pre-infection memory, suggesting cross-reactive memory joined.

TCRdb reprocessed the 5' RACE reads via MiXCR and lists one record per CDR3 protein. Of 450,000 or so distinct CDR3 sequences listed, 20% to 30% were seen once; the top ten hold under 15%. V gave up 6 bases and J gave up 1 base, with 9 bases separating them. The CDR3 has 13 residues. Sequencing was performed on PBMCs or a T cell subset sorted from them (not recorded which). The receptor was isolated from an adult woman who had mild COVID-19 (a few samples of this study predate the infection). Cell type and time point are not known. The chain has TRBV12-3 or TRBV12-4 and TRBJ1-2; D ambiguous. CDR3 in amino acids: CASSPSNNYGYTF. The CDR3 DNA sequence: TGTGCCAGCAGCCCAAGTAATAACTATGGCTACACCTTC.